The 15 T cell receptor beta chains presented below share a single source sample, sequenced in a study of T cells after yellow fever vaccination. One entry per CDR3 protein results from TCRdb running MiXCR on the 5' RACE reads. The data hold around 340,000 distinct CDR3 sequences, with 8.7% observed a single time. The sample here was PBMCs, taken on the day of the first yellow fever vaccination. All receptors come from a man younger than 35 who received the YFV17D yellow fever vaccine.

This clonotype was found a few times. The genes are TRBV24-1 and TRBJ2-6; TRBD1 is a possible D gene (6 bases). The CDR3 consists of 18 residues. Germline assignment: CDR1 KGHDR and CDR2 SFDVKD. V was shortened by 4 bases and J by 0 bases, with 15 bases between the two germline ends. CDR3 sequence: CATSDPSRGYSGANVLTF. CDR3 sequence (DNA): TGTGCCACCAGTGACCCAAGCAGGGGATACTCTGGGGCCAACGTCCTGACTTTC.

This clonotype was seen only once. The DNA of the CDR3 is TGTGCCAGCAGTTTGGACAGGGGGCTACCACCTGGGGCCAACGTCCTGACTTTC. Protein product: CASSLDRGLPPGANVLTF. The chain links TRBV6-5 to TRBJ2-6; 11 bases match TRBD1. Germline V lookup: CDR1 MNHEY, CDR2 SVGAGI. This CDR3 is 18 amino acids long. J was trimmed by 2 bases and V by 4 bases; bases with no gene match: 7.

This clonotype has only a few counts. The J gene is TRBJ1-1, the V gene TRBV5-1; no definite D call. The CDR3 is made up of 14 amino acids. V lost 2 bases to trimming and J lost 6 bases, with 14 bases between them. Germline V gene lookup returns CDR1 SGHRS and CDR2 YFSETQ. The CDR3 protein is CASSFRGTSAEAFF. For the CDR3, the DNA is TGCGCCAGCAGCTTTCGGGGTACGAGCGCTGAAGCTTTCTTT.

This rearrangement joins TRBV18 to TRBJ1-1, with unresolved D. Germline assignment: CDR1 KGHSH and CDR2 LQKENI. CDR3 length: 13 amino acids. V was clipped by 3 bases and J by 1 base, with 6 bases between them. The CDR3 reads CASSPAKNTEAFF. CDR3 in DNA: TGTGCCAGCTCACCCGCAAAGAACACTGAAGCTTTCTTT.

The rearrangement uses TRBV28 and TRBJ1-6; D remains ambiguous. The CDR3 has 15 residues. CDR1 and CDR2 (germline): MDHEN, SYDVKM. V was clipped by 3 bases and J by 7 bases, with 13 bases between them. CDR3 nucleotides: TGTGCCAGCAGTTTGCCGCTTGGGGTCAATTCACCCCTCCACTTT. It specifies CASSLPLGVNSPLHF.

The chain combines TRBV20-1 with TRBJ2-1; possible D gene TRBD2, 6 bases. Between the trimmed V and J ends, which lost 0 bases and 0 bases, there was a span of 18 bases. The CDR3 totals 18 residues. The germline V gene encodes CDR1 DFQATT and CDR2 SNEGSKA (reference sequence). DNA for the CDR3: TGCAGTGCTAGAGAATGGCGGGGTACTACTTACTCCTACAATGAGCAGTTCTTC. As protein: CSAREWRGTTYSYNEQFF.

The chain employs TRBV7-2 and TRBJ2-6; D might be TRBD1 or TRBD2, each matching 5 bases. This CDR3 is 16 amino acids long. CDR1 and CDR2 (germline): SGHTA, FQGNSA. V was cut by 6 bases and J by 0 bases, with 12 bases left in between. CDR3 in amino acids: CASRGTALSGANVLTF. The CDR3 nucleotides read TGTGCCAGCAGGGGGACGGCACTCTCTGGGGCCAACGTCCTGACTTTC.

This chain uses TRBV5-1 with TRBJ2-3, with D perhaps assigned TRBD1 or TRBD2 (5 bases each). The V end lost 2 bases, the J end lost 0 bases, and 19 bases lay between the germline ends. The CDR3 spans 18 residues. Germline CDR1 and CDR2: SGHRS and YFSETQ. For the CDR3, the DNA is TGCGCCAGCAGCTTATACGGGGTACAAGGGGCCAGCACAGATACGCAGTATTTT. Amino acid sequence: CASSLYGVQGASTDTQYF.

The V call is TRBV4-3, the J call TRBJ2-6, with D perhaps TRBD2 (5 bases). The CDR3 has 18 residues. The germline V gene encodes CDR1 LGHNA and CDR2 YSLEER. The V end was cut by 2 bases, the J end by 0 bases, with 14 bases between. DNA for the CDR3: TGCGCCAGCAGCCAACAAACCGGACTCGTCTCTGGGGCCAACGTCCTGACTTTC. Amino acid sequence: CASSQQTGLVSGANVLTF.

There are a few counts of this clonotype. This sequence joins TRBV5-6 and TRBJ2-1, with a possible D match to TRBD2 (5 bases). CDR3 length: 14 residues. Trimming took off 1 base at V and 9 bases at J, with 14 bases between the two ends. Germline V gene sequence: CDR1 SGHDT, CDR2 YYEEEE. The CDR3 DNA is TGTGCCAGCAGCTTGTGGCTAGCACGCGGTGAGCAGTTCTTC. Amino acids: CASSLWLARGEQFF.

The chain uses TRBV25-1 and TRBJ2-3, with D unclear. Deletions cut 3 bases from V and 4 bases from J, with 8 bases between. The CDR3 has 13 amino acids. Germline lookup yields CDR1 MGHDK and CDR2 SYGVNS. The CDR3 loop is CASSDARADTQYF. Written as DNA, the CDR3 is TGTGCCAGCAGTGACGCCCGGGCAGATACGCAGTATTTT.

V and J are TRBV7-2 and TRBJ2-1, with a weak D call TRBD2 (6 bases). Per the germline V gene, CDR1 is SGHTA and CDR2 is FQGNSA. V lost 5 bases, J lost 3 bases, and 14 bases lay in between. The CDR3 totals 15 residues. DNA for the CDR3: TGTGCCAGCAGCCCTGGGGGGTTGCGCTACAATGAGCAGTTCTTC. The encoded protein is CASSPGGLRYNEQFF.

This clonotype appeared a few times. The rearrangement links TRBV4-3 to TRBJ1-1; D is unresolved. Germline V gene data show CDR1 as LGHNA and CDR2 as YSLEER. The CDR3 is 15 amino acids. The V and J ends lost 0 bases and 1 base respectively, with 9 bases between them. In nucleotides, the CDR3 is TGCGCCAGCAGCCAAGATCTCAGGCAGAACACTGAAGCTTTCTTT. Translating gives CASSQDLRQNTEAFF.

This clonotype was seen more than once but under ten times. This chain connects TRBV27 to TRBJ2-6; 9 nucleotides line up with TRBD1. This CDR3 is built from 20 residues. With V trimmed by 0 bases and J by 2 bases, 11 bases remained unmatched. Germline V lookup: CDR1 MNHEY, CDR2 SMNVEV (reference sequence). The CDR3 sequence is CASSLSGWDRALPGANVLTF. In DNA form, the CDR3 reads TGTGCCAGCAGTTTATCTGGTTGGGACAGGGCCTTACCTGGGGCCAACGTCCTGACTTTC.

The CDR3 region is CASTRQGRTDTQYF. DNA for the CDR3: TGTGCCAGCACTAGACAGGGCCGCACAGATACGCAGTATTTT. The V call is TRBV27, the J call TRBJ2-3, with 7 bases fitting TRBD1. With V trimmed by 7 bases and J by 1 base, 5 bases remained unmatched. There are 14 residues in the CDR3. Germline lookup yields CDR1 MNHEY and CDR2 SMNVEV (reference sequence).